This T cell receptor beta chain comes out of a study of Ad26.COV2.S vaccination and SARS-CoV-2 variants listed by TCRdb under 2021. With regard to the full study: Vaccine-arm donors came from COV1001, a multicentre, randomized, double-blind, placebo-controlled phase I-IIa trial of Ad26.COV2.S in healthy adults. Ad26.COV2.S was administered intramuscularly at 5 x 10^10 or 1 x 10^11 viral particles, either as a single shot or as two shots given 56 days apart. Sequencing of the TCRbeta repertoire served to evaluate the specificity and breadth of SARS-CoV-2-reactive T cell receptors following Ad26.COV2.S vaccination. The TCR-sequenced set comprised about 32 samples: around 20 Ad26.COV2.S vaccine recipients, 5 placebo recipients and 8 SARS-CoV-2 convalescent individuals. Trial participants were randomized into five groups of five: low-dose or high-dose Ad26.COV2.S given once or twice, or placebo on both occasions. Investigators remained blinded to trial group allocation during experiments and outcome assessment.

Overall results and qualifications from the work: Substantial breadth of spike-specific CD8+ and CD4+ T cell responses was reported after vaccination. Non-spike TCR breadth was comparable between vaccine and placebo recipients, consistent with the vaccine containing only spike. The study was not powered for comparison of responses between vaccine doses or regimens. It was noted by the authors that total T cell responses may have been underestimated by the TCR breadth and depth analyses. Compared with placebo recipients, Ad26.COV2.S recipients showed higher spike-specific TCR breadth (P = 0.0014).

On this clone itself: Its antigen remains undetermined. Qualities for individual bases were not recorded, and no much larger clone is one base off.

The treatment or condition label, as the study defines it: about 20 received Ad26.COV2.S at low or high dose, single or two shots; roughly 5 received placebo; per-sample allocation not given. For vaccine and placebo recipients, repertoires were sequenced using samples collected on day 63 after the first injection. In Cohort 1b, around 23 adults aged 18-55 years were enrolled at a single site in Boston, USA, between 29 July and 7 August 2020. Ad26.COV2.S was a replication-incompetent adenovirus type 26 vector that expressed a prefusion-stabilized SARS-CoV-2 spike protein derived from the original Wuhan strain. From cysteine to phenylalanine, the CDR3 is 15 amino acids long. CDR3 DNA only is kept here, 45 bases in frame from base 1. Based on the germline V gene (reference sequence), the CDR1 and CDR2 sequences are SGHKS and YYEKEE. The V end loses 1 base and the J end loses 3 bases, and a stretch of 14 bases separates them.

The immunoSEQ Assay was used to sequence TCRbeta CDR3 regions. After extraction, genomic DNA underwent amplification by bias-controlled multiplex PCR, followed by high-throughput sequencing. The study's own analysis went as follows. Collapsing and filtering of sequences were performed to quantify the absolute abundance of each unique TCRbeta CDR3 region. Usable DNA was measured by amplifying reference genes present in all nucleated cells, and TCRbeta template counts were normalized to that usable DNA to estimate T cell fraction. Repertoire TCRs were annotated as SARS-CoV-2-specific when V gene, CDR3 amino acid sequence and J gene were exactly matched to a known reactive TCR set. The reference SARS-CoV-2 TCR set was obtained from MIRA and was filtered for enrichment in COVID-19-positive ImmuneCODE repertoires, whereby public or cross-reactive TCRs were removed. Using the MIRA antigens, annotated TCRs were further analysed by specific ORF or by position within an ORF. Breadth was defined as the number of annotated unique rearrangements divided by the total number of unique productive rearrangements, and depth was defined as the summed frequency of the annotated unique rearrangements. Group comparisons of TCR breadth used two-sided Wilcoxon rank-sum tests. TCRdb carries this immuneACCESS record with in-frame sequences only. Its versions omit some clonotypes, under half of them owing to an unresolved V gene in the studies checked, with the rest unexplained. The V and J calls and clone size come from that table; D and trimming were worked out from the DNA. In all, the sample holds hundreds of thousands of clones, and 75% to 90% of those were seen once. Of the sample, roughly 10% falls within the top ten clones.

The chain is assembled from TRBV5-5 and TRBJ2-7; the D gene cannot be resolved reliably. Material: peripheral blood, obtained in a trial of Ad26.COV2.S vaccine versus placebo. The receptor comes from a person between 18 and 59 years old who received the Ad26.COV2.S COVID-19 vaccine or a placebo. The CDR3 reads as follows: CASSLISFQYYEQYF. The base sequence is TGTGCCAGCAGCTTGATATCCTTCCAGTACTACGAGCAGTACTTC.